This passage covers 15 T cell receptor beta chains from one sample sequenced in a study of blood T cells in healthy people across ages. Then a second PCR, running roughly 6 to 11 cycles, was carried out with a sample-barcoded 5' primer and a J-beta primer mix. TCRdb re-called the 5' RACE reads through MiXCR, storing one row per CDR3 protein. The sample records approximately 800,000 distinct CDR3 sequences, 20% to 30% being singletons. The sample was also linked to a second study, of T cells of mothers and their children.

The material sequenced was blood. These receptors were taken from a boy between 10 and 17 years old in good health.

V and J are TRBV9 and TRBJ2-2; unclear D gene. Trimming removed 0 bases at V and 7 bases at J, with 4 bases between. Germline loops: CDR1 SGDLS, CDR2 YYNGEE. The CDR3 spans 12 residues. Written as DNA, the CDR3 is TGTGCCAGCAGCGTAGAGGACGGGGAGCTGTTTTTT. Amino acid sequence: CASSVEDGELFF. Combining the CDR3 with reference TRBV9 and TRBJ2-2 gives the whole variable domain DSGVTQTPKHLITATGQRVTLRCSPRSGDLSVYWYQQSLDQGLQFLIQYYNGEERAKGNILERFSAQQFPDLHSELNLSSLELGDSALYFCASSVEDGELFFGEGSRLTVL.

The chain uses TRBV15 and TRBJ2-4; 7 bases are a match to TRBD1. The CDR3 has 13 amino acids. From germline, CDR1 is LNHNV and CDR2 YYDKDF (reference sequence). V lost 3 bases to trimming and J lost 5 bases; unmatched junction nucleotides: 1. The CDR3 DNA reads TGTGCCACCAGCAGCGGGACAGAAAACATTCAGTACTTC. This translates into CATSSGTENIQYF.

This sequence joins TRBV12-3 or TRBV12-4 and TRBJ2-5; perhaps D is TRBD1 or TRBD2 (6 bases each). This CDR3 contains 14 residues. The V gene lost 6 bases and the J gene lost 5 bases, with 16 bases spanning the gap. CDR3 DNA: TGTGCCAGCAGCTTACAGGGAGGTCGGGAGACCCAGTACTTC. Amino acids: CASSLQGGRETQYF.

This chain links TRBV6-2 or TRBV6-3 with TRBJ2-1; D remains unclear. Germline assignment: CDR1 MNHEY and CDR2 SVGEGT. The length of the CDR3 is 16 residues. The V end was cut by 0 bases, the J end by 10 bases, with 19 bases between. Here the CDR3 reads CASSYSRLDWALEQFF. CDR3 DNA sequence: TGTGCCAGCAGTTACTCTAGGCTAGATTGGGCCCTAGAGCAGTTCTTC.

This clonotype has only a few counts. The rearrangement joins TRBV21-1 to TRBJ1-1; the table's TRBD1 call for D was not verified on the DNA. TRBV21-1 is classified as a pseudogene. The CDR3 runs 15 residues. Here the CDR3 reads CATRGARASNTEAFF. The CDR3 DNA follows: TGTGCCACTCGGGGGGCGAGGGCGTCAAACACTGAAGCTTTCTTT.

This clonotype has only a few counts. The chain joins TRBV7-3 to TRBJ2-5, with 10 bases fitting TRBD2. The DNA end is more similar to TRBJ2-1, so the J call may be wrong. The CDR3 is made up of 16 amino acids. CDR1 is SGHTA and CDR2 is FQGTGA in the germline V gene. CDR3 DNA sequence: TGTGCCAGCAGCCCAATCGTGGGACTAGCGCGCAATGAGCAGTTCTTC. Its translation is CASSPIVGLARNEQFF.

This clonotype was recorded a few times. V gene TRBV9 combines with J gene TRBJ2-1; 11 bases fit TRBD2. CDR1 SGDLS and CDR2 YYNGEE come from the germline V gene. The CDR3 runs to 16 residues. The V gene end was trimmed by 4 bases and the J gene end by 4 bases; junction bases not matched to a gene: 7. The CDR3 is CASSSRLAGKYNEQFF. The DNA for the CDR3 is TGTGCCAGCAGCTCCCGACTAGCGGGGAAGTACAATGAGCAGTTCTTC.

The V and J genes are TRBV27 and TRBJ1-1, with unresolved D. V was clipped by 6 bases and J by 5 bases, with 16 bases between them. Germline V gene data show CDR1 as MNHEY and CDR2 as SMNVEV (reference sequence). The CDR3 is 14 amino acids. The CDR3 coding sequence is TGTGCCAGCAGCCGACGGGGTAGGTGGACTGAAGCTTTCTTT. It is translated as CASSRRGRWTEAFF.

This clonotype was counted a few times. The chain links TRBV11-2 to TRBJ1-6, with a weak D call TRBD1 (5 bases). Looked up from germline, CDR1 is SGHAT and CDR2 is FQNNGV. This CDR3 has 17 amino acids. V lost 5 bases to trimming and J lost 0 bases, with 14 bases between them. The CDR3 DNA reads as TGTGCCAGCAGCCCCCGACAGCTTTTCTCCTATAATTCACCCCTCCACTTT. Translation gives CASSPRQLFSYNSPLHF.

The V call is TRBV5-4, the J call TRBJ2-4; 7 positions match TRBD2. V trimming: 2 bases; J trimming: 0 bases; junction bases outside the gene matches: 11. Germline CDR1 is SGHNT and CDR2 is YYREEE (reference sequence). The CDR3 contains 18 residues. CDR3 region: CASSFGGGDLRAKNIQYF. CDR3 coding DNA: TGTGCCAGCAGCTTCGGCGGGGGTGACCTAAGAGCCAAAAACATTCAGTACTTC.

In its sample, this clonotype was seen a few times. J is TRBJ2-7 and V is TRBV12-3 or TRBV12-4, with 10 bases aligning to TRBD1. After removal of 6 bases from V and 2 bases from J, the junction contained 7 bases not matched to a gene. This CDR3 is 15 amino acids long. DNA of the CDR3: TGTGCCAGCAGCCCAACCGGGACAGGGGCCTACGAGCAGTACTTC. Protein: CASSPTGTGAYEQYF.

At least ten counts were recorded for this clonotype. The chain uses TRBV7-9 and TRBJ1-4, with 9 bases lining up with TRBD1. The CDR3 loop spans 16 amino acids. V trimming: 0 bases; J trimming: 8 bases; junction bases outside the gene matches: 7. The germline V gene has CDR1 SEHNR and CDR2 FQNEAQ (reference sequence). Written as DNA, the CDR3 is TGTGCCAGCAGCTTAGCAGGGACAGGGCGTCGGGAAAAACTGTTTTTT. Residues: CASSLAGTGRREKLFF.

Points on this clonotype: A much more abundant neighbour one base away suggests this may be a read error. The V call is TRBV7-9, the J call TRBJ1-4; D unclear. V lost 5 bases to trimming and J lost 0 bases, with 7 bases between them. The CDR3 loop spans 14 amino acids. The germline V gene encodes CDR1 SEHNR and CDR2 FQNEAQ (reference sequence). The CDR3 is CASSAHATNEKLFF. The CDR3 DNA is TGTGCCAGCAGCGCACACGCAACTAATGAAAAACTGTTTTTT.

This chain links TRBV6-5 with TRBJ2-1; no firm D call. V lost 1 base to trimming and J lost 4 bases, with 5 bases between them. Germline V gene data show CDR1 as MNHEY and CDR2 as SVGAGI. The CDR3 sequence is 13 residues long. The DNA for the CDR3 is TGTGCCAGCAGTTACTTCGGATACAATGAGCAGTTCTTC. Translated, it gives CASSYFGYNEQFF.

The gene calls are TRBV29-1 and TRBJ1-1; the D gene is possibly TRBD1 (6 bases). V lost 5 bases, J lost 2 bases, and 21 bases lay in between. The germline gives CDR1 SQVTM, CDR2 ANQGSEA. This CDR3 comprises 16 residues. DNA of the CDR3: TGCAGCGTTCTCAAACCCGGACAGCCATTAAACACTGAAGCTTTCTTT. Encoded protein: CSVLKPGQPLNTEAFF.